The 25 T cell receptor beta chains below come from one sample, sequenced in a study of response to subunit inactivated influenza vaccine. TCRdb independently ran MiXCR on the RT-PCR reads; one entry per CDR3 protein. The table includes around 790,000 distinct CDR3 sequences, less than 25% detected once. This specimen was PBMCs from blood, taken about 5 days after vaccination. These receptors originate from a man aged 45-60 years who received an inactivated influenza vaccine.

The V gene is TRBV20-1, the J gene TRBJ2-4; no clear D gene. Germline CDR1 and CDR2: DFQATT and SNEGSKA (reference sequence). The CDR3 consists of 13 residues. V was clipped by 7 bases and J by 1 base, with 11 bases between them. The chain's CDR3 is CSVFAGAKNIQYF. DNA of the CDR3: TGCAGTGTTTTTGCCGGGGCCAAAAACATTCAGTACTTC.

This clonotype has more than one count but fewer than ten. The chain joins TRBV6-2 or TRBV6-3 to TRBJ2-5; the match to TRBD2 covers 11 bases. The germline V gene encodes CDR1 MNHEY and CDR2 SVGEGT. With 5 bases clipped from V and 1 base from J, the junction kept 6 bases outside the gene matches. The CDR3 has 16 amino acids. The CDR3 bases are TGTGCCAGCAGTCCCGGACTAGCGGGCCTCCAAGAGACCCAGTACTTC. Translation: CASSPGLAGLQETQYF.

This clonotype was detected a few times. The CDR3 loop is CASTPGSRGDLRDTQYF. CDR3 bases: TGCGCCAGCACCCCAGGCTCCAGGGGGGACCTCAGGGATACGCAGTATTTT. The V and J genes are TRBV5-1 and TRBJ2-3; weak D call: TRBD1 (7 bases). Trimming shortened V by 6 bases and J by 6 bases, and 26 bases separated the two germline ends. Per germline, CDR1 SGHRS and CDR2 YFSETQ. The CDR3 extends over 17 amino acids.

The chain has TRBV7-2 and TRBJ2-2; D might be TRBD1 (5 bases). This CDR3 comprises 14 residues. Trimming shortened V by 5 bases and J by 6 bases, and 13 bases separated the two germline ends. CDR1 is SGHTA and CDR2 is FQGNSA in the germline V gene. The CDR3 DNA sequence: TGTGCCAGCAGCCTGAATGGACATTCCGGGGAGCTGTTTTTT. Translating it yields CASSLNGHSGELFF.

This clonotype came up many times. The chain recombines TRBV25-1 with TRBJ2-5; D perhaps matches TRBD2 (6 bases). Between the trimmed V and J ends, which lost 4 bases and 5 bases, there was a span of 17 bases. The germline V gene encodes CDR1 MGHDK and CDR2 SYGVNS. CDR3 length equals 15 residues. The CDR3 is CASSGRADIWETQYF. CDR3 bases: TGTGCCAGCAGTGGGAGGGCCGACATATGGGAGACCCAGTACTTC.

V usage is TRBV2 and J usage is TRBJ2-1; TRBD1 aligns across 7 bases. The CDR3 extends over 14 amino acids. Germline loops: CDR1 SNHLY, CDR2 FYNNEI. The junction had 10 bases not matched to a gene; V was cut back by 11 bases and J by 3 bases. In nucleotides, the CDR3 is TGTGCCGGGCAACAGGGGTCTCACTACAATGAGCAGTTCTTC. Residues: CAGQQGSHYNEQFF.

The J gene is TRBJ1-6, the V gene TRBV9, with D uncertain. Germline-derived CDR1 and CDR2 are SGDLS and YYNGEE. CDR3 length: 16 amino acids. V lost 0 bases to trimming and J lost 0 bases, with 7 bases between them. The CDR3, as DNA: TGTGCCAGCAGCGTAGAGGCCTACTCCTATAATTCACCCCTCCACTTT. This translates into CASSVEAYSYNSPLHF.

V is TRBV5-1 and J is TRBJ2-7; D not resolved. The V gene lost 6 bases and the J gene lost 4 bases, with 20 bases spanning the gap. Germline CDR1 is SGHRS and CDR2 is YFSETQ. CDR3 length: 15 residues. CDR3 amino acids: CASNPGSPVGYEQYF. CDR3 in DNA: TGCGCCAGCAACCCCGGGTCCCCTGTTGGTTACGAGCAGTACTTC.

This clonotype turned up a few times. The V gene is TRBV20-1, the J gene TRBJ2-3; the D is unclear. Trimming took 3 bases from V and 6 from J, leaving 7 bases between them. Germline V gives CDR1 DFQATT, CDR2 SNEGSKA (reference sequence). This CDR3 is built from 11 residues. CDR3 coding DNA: TGCAGTGCTAGCCCACAGGATACGCAGTATTTT. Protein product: CSASPQDTQYF.

In DNA, the CDR3 is TGTGCCAGCAGATCCGTTCTAGATACACGCGAGCAGTACTTC. Its protein product is CASRSVLDTREQYF. This rearrangement joins TRBV6-2 or TRBV6-3 to TRBJ2-7, with no clear D. The CDR3 is made up of 14 amino acids. Trimming stripped 6 bases from V and 6 bases from J, with 18 bases between. The germline gives CDR1 MNHEY, CDR2 SVGEGT.

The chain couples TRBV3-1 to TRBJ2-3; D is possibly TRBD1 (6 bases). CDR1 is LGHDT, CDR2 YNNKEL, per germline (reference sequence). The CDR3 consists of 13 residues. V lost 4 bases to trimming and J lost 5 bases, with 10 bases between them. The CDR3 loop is CASSLQGEDTQYF. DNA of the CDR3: TGTGCCAGCAGCCTACAGGGTGAAGATACGCAGTATTTT.

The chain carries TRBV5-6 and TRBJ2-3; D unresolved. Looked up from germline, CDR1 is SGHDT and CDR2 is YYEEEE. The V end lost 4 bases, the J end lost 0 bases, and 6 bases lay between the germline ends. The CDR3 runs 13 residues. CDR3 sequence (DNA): TGTGCCAGCAGCAAAATAAGCACAGATACGCAGTATTTT. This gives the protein CASSKISTDTQYF.

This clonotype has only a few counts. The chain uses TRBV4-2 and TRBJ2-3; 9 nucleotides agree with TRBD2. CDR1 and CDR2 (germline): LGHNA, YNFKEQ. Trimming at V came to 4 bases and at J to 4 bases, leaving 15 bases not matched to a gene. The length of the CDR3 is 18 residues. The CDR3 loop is CASSRSTQGRGGADTQYF. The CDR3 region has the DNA TGTGCCAGCAGCCGTTCGACCCAGGGGCGGGGGGGTGCAGATACGCAGTATTTT.

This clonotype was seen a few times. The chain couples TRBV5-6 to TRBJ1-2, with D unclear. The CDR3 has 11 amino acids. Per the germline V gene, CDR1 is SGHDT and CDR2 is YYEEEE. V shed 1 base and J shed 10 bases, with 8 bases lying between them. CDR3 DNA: TGTGCCAGCAGCTTGAGTAGGGACTACACCTTC. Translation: CASSLSRDYTF.

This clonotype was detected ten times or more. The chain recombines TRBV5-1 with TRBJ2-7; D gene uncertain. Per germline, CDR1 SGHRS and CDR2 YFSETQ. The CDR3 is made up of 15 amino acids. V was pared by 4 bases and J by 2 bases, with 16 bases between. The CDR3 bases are TGCGCCAGCAGCATAAGTGGGGTCAACCCCTACGAGCAGTACTTC. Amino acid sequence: CASSISGVNPYEQYF.

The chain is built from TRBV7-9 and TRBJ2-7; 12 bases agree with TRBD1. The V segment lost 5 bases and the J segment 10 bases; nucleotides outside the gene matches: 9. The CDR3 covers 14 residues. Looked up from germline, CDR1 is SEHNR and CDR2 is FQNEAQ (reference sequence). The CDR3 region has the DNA TGTGCCAGCAGCCGTTGGACCGGGACAGGGGGCCAGTACTTC. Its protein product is CASSRWTGTGGQYF.

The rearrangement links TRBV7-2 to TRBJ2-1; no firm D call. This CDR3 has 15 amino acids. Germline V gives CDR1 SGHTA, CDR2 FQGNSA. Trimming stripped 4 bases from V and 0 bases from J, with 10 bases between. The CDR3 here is CASSSVIYSYNEQFF. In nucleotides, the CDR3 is TGTGCCAGCAGCTCCGTGATTTACTCCTACAATGAGCAGTTCTTC.

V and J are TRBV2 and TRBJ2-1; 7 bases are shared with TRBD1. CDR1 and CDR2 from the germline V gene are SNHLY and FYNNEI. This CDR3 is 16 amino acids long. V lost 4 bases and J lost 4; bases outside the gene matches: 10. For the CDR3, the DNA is TGTGCCAGCAGTGCCACAGGGGATCCCTTTTACAATGAGCAGTTCTTC. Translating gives CASSATGDPFYNEQFF.

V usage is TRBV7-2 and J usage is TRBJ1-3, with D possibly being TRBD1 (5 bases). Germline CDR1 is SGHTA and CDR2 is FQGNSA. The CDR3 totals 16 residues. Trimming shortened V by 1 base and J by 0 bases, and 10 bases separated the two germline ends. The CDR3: CASSLEGPFSGNTIYF. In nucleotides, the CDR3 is TGTGCCAGCAGCTTAGAGGGGCCCTTCTCTGGAAACACCATATATTTT.

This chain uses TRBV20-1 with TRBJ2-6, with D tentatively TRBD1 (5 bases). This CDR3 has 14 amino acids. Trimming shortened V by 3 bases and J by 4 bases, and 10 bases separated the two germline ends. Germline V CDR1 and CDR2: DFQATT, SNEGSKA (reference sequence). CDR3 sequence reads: CSASVGPGANVLTF. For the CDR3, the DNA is TGCAGTGCTAGCGTGGGGCCGGGGGCCAACGTCCTGACTTTC.

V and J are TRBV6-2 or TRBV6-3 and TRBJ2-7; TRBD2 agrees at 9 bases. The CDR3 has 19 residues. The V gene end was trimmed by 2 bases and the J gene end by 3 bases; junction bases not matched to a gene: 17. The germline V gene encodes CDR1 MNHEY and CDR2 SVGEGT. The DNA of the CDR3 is TGTGCCAGCAGTTACCCGACTAGCGGCCAAAACACGCGACTCTACGAGCAGTACTTC. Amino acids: CASSYPTSGQNTRLYEQYF.

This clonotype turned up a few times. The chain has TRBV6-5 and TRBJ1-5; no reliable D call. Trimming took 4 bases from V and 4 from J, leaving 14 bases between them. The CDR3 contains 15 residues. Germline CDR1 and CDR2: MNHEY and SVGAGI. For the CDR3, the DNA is TGTGCCAGCAGTTTCGGGCCGGGAGTTAATCAGCCCCAGCATTTT. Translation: CASSFGPGVNQPQHF.

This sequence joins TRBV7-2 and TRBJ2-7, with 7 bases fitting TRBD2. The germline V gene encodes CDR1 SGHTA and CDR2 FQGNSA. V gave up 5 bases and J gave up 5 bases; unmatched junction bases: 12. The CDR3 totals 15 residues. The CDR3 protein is CASSPRPAGFHEQYF. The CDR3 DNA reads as TGTGCCAGCAGCCCGCGTCCAGCGGGATTCCACGAGCAGTACTTC.

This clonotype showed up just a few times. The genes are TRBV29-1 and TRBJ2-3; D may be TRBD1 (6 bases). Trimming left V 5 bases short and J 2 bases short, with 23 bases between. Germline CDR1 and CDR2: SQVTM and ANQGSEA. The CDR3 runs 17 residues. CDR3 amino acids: CSVPEDRLFTYTDTQYF. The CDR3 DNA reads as TGCAGCGTTCCTGAAGACAGGTTGTTCACCTACACAGATACGCAGTATTTT.

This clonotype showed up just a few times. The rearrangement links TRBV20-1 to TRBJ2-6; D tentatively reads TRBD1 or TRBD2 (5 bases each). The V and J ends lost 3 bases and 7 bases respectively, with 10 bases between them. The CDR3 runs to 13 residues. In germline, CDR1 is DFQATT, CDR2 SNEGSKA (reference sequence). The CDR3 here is CSARGVEANVLTF. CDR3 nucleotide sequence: TGCAGTGCTAGGGGGGTTGAAGCCAACGTCCTGACTTTC.